This paragraph reports one TCR beta chain. TCRdb analysed the RT-PCR reads with MiXCR anew, one entry per CDR3 protein. The table includes around 530,000 distinct CDR3 sequences, approximately 15% detected once. Trimming left V 6 bases short and J 10 bases short, with 18 bases between. Germline CDR1 reads SEHNR; CDR2 reads FQNEAQ (reference sequence). The CDR3 is 13 amino acids. The data were obtained in a study of response to subunit inactivated influenza vaccine. The sequences come from CD4+ T cells sorted from PBMCs, collected 23 to 25 months after vaccination. The source of this sequence is a man between 50 and 75 years old who received an inactivated influenza vaccine. The chain is built from TRBV7-9 and TRBJ1-1; unclear D gene. The CDR3 is CASSEFGRAIAFF. The DNA of the CDR3 is TGTGCCAGCAGTGAGTTCGGACGCGCCATAGCTTTCTTT.